One and the same sample provided the 13 T cell receptor beta chains below, sequenced in a study of beta chain features in type 1 diabetes. General study points: Shorter TCRB CDR3s, moderately but significantly so, marked every one of the four CD4+ subsets in Type 1 diabetes patients.

The sequenced template was cDNA made from the entire isolated RNA. Using immunoSEQ multiplex PCR, the repertoire was profiled, and TCRdb retains in-frame clones only, with some absent. The sample contains 240,000 or so clones, around 21% of which appear only once. These receptors lack a known antigen. The source material was naive CD4+ T cells from blood. These receptors were obtained from a woman aged 40 to 50 with type 1 diabetes.

There are a few counts of this clone. The gene calls are TRBV6-5 and TRBJ2-7, with 8 bases fitting TRBD1. The ends lost 4 bases at V and 5 bases at J; junction bases unmatched: 7. Germline CDR1 and CDR2: MNHEY and SVGAGI. This CDR3 is built from 14 residues. CDR3 coding DNA: TGTGCCAGCAGTTCCCACCGGACAGGGAACGAGCAGTACTTC. This encodes CASSSHRTGNEQYF.

The chain links TRBV13 to TRBJ1-2, with D unresolved. The CDR3 is 15 residues long. Germline assignment: CDR1 PRHDT and CDR2 FYEKMQ (reference sequence). V was cut by 3 bases and J by 8 bases, with 19 bases left in between. This CDR3 is CASSFRPPGREGYTF. DNA of the CDR3: TGTGCCAGCAGCTTCCGTCCCCCGGGGAGGGAAGGCTACACCTTC.

The chain employs TRBV16 and TRBJ1-4; D gene unclear. The V gene lost 4 bases and the J gene lost 13 bases, with 13 bases spanning the gap. CDR3 length: 12 residues. CDR1 is KGHSY and CDR2 is FQNENV in the germline V gene. CDR3 nucleotide sequence: TGTGCCAGCAGCCGTCCAGCGAATGGACTGTTTTTT. This gives the protein CASSRPANGLFF.

This clone has a handful of counts. This chain uses TRBV25-1 with TRBJ2-5, with no clear D. V was clipped by 5 bases and J by 5 bases, with 6 bases between them. CDR1 is MGHDK and CDR2 is SYGVNS in the germline V gene. The CDR3 contains 11 residues. CDR3 residues: CASSISETQYF. As DNA, the CDR3 is TGTGCCAGCAGTATCTCCGAGACCCAGTACTTC.

CDR3 bases: TGCAGCGTTATTATAGCGGGAGCAAGCACAGATACGCAGTATTTT. This translates into CSVIIAGASTDTQYF. The V call is TRBV29-1, the J call TRBJ2-3; TRBD2 agrees at 9 bases. J was trimmed by 0 bases and V by 5 bases; bases with no gene match: 6. The germline gives CDR1 SQVTM, CDR2 ANQGSEA. The CDR3 is 15 amino acids.

CDR3 DNA: TGCGCCAGCAGCACCCAGGGACTAGCGGGGGGTGGGGTGTTCTTC. It is translated as CASSTQGLAGGGVFF. V gene TRBV5-1 combines with J gene TRBJ2-1, with 15 bases fitting TRBD2. V dropped 4 bases and J dropped 15; count of bases not matched to a gene: 11. CDR1 is SGHRS and CDR2 is YFSETQ in the germline V gene. The CDR3 sequence is 15 residues long.

CDR3 sequence (DNA): TGTGCCAGCAGCACTCGTGGAGGTAGCACTGAAGCTTTCTTT. This encodes CASSTRGGSTEAFF. The chain uses TRBV9 and TRBJ1-1, with unresolved D. The V end lost 4 bases, the J end lost 4 bases, and 14 bases lay between the germline ends. The length of the CDR3 is 14 residues. The germline CDR1 and CDR2 sequences are SGDLS and YYNGEE.

The chain couples TRBV28 to TRBJ2-3; maybe TRBD2 (6 bases). CDR3 length equals 14 residues. V lost 3 bases and J lost 4, with 11 bases in between. Germline CDR1 MDHEN, CDR2 SYDVKM. CDR3 sequence: CASSFGGNADTQYF. The CDR3 region has the DNA TGTGCCAGCAGTTTTGGCGGGAATGCAGATACGCAGTATTTT.

This clone was observed a handful of times. This chain links TRBV9 with TRBJ1-2, with 9 bases that match TRBD1. Trimming cost V 4 bases and J 4 bases; bases outside gene matches: 8. CDR1 is SGDLS and CDR2 is YYNGEE in the germline V gene. The CDR3 has 15 amino acids. CDR3 loop: CASSPGTGQAYGYTF. Here the CDR3 DNA reads TGTGCCAGCAGCCCCGGGACAGGGCAGGCCTATGGCTACACCTTC. The entire variable domain, with the rest obtained from reference TRBV9 and TRBJ1-2, is as follows: DSGVTQTPKHLITATGQRVTLRCSPRSGDLSVYWYQQSLDQGLQFLIQYYNGEERAKGNILERFSAQQFPDLHSELNLSSLELGDSALYFCASSPGTGQAYGYTFGSGTRLTVV.

Only a few counts were recorded for this clone. This chain connects TRBV30 to TRBJ1-1; no definite D call. CDR3 length equals 12 residues. V dropped 0 bases and J dropped 3 bases, with 5 bases sitting between them. CDR1 GTSNPN and CDR2 SVGIG come from the germline V gene (reference sequence). The CDR3 loop reads CAWSVLDTEAFF. CDR3 coding DNA: TGTGCCTGGAGTGTACTTGACACTGAAGCTTTCTTT.

The chain recombines TRBV5-8 with TRBJ2-4; TRBD1 matches 9 bases. Germline V gene lookup returns CDR1 SGHTS and CDR2 YDEGEE. This CDR3 has 15 residues. Losses at the gene ends were 0 bases for V and 7 bases for J; bases not matched to a gene: 5. In nucleotides, the CDR3 is TGTGCCAGCAGCTTGGACCTCGGACAGGGGAACATTCAGTACTTC. Its translation: CASSLDLGQGNIQYF.

The chain joins TRBV30 to TRBJ2-2; 8 bases line up with TRBD2. Trimming removed 0 bases from V and 4 bases from J; junction bases left unmatched: 7. The CDR3 is made up of 16 amino acids. Germline CDR1 GTSNPN, CDR2 SVGIG (reference sequence). CDR3 region: CAWSVIGRGATGELFF. CDR3 nucleotides: TGTGCCTGGAGTGTAATCGGGAGGGGGGCCACCGGGGAGCTGTTTTTT.

This clone occurred a few times. One end of the junction fails to match germline, which may point to a read error. The chain is built from TRBV2 and TRBJ1-1; no reliable D call. Germline V gives CDR1 SNHLY, CDR2 FYNNEI. The CDR3 extends over 14 amino acids. The CDR3 DNA follows: TGTGCCAGCACTGAAGGCTTGCGGGCCACTGAAGCTTTCTTT. Its protein is CASTEGLRATEAFF.